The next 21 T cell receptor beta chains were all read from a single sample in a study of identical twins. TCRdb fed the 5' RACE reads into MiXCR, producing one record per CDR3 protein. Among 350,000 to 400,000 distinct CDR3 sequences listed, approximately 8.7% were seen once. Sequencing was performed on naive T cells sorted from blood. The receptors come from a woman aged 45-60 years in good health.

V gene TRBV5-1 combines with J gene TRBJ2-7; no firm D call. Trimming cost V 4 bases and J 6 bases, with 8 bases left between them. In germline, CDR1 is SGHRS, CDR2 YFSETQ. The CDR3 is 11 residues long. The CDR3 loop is CASSQRSEQYF. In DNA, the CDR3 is TGCGCCAGCAGCCAGCGCAGCGAGCAGTACTTC.

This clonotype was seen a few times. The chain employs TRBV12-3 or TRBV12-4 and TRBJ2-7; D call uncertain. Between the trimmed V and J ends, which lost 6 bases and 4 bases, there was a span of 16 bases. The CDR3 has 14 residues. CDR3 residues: CASSRTAPQYEQYF. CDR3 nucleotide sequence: TGTGCCAGCAGCCGGACGGCACCCCAATACGAGCAGTACTTC.

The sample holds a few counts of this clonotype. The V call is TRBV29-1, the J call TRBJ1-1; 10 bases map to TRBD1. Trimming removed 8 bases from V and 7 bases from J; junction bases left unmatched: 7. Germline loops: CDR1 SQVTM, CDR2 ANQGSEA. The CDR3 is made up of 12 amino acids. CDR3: CSLGQGEGEAFF. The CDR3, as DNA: TGCAGCCTAGGACAGGGGGAGGGTGAAGCTTTCTTT.

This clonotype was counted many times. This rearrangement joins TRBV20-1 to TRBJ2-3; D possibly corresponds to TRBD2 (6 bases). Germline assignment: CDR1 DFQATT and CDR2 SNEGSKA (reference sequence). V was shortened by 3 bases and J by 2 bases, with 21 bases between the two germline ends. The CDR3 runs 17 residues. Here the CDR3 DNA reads TGCAGTGCTAGGCCCTCAGCGGGCCGGACTCCCACAGATACGCAGTATTTT. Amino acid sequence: CSARPSAGRTPTDTQYF.

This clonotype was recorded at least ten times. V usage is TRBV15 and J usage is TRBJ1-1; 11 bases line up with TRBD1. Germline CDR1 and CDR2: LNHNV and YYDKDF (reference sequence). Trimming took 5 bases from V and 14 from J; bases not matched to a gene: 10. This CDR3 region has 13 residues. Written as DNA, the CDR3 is TGTGCCACCAGCTCCCAGGGGACAGGGGGATCCTTCTTT. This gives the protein CATSSQGTGGSFF.

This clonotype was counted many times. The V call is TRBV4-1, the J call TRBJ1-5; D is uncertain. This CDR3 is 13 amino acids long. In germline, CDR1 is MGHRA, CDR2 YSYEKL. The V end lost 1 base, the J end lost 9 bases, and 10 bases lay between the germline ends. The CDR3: CASSQGWIAPQHF. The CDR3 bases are TGCGCCAGCAGCCAAGGCTGGATTGCGCCCCAGCATTTT.

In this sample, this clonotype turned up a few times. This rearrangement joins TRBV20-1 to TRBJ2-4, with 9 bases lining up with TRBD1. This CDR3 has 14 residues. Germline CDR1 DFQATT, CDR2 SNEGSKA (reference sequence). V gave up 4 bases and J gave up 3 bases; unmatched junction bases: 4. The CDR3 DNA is TGCAGTGCTAAGGGACAGGGCGGCAAAAACATTCAGTACTTC. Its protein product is CSAKGQGGKNIQYF.

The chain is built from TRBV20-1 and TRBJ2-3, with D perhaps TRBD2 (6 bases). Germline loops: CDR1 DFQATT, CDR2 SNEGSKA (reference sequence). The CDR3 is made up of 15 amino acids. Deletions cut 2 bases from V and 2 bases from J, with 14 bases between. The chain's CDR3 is CSARHGGGPTDTQYF. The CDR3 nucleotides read TGCAGTGCTAGACACGGGGGAGGACCCACAGATACGCAGTATTTT.

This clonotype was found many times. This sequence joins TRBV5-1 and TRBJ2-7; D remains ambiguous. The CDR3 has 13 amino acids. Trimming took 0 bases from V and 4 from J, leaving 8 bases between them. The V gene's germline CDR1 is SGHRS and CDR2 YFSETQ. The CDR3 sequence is CASSLEQSYEQYV. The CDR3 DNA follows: TGCGCCAGCAGCTTGGAACAGTCTTACGAGCAGTACGTC.

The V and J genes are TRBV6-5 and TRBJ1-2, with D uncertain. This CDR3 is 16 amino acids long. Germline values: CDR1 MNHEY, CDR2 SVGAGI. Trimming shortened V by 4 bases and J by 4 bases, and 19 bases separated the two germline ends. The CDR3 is CASSSHSVSRPYGYTF. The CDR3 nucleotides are TGTGCCAGCAGTTCTCATTCGGTCAGTCGACCCTATGGCTACACCTTC.

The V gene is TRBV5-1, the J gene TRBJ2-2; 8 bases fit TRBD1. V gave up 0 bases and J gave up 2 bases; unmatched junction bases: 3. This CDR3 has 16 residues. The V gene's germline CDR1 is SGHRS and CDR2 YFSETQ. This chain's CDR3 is CASSLGQGTNTGELFF. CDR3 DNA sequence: TGCGCCAGCAGCTTGGGACAGGGGACCAACACCGGGGAGCTGTTTTTT.

The CDR3 nucleotides read TGCGCCAGCAGTGAAAAGGCCCATCTAGCCAAAAACATTCAGTACTTC. It encodes CASSEKAHLAKNIQYF. The chain carries TRBV10-1 and TRBJ2-4, with D unclear. Between the trimmed V and J ends, which lost 3 bases and 0 bases, there was a span of 12 bases. The CDR3 runs 16 residues. Germline assignment: CDR1 WNHNN and CDR2 SYGVQD (reference sequence).

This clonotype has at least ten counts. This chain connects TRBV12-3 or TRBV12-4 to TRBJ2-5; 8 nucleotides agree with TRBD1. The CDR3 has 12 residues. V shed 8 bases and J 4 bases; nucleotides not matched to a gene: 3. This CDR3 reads CASGQGGETQYF. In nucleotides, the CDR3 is TGTGCCAGCGGACAGGGAGGAGAGACCCAGTACTTC.

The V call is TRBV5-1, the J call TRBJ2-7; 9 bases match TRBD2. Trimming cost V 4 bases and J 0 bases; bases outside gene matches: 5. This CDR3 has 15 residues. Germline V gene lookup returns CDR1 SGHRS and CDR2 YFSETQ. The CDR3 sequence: CASSKTSGHSYEQYF. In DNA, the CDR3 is TGCGCCAGCAGCAAAACTAGCGGGCACTCCTACGAGCAGTACTTC.

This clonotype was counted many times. CDR3 sequence: CSVAGQGFTQYF. The CDR3 DNA is TGCAGCGTGGCCGGACAGGGGTTTACGCAGTATTTT. The V and J genes are TRBV29-1 and TRBJ2-3; 9 nucleotides line up with TRBD1. The CDR3 runs 12 residues. Losses at the gene ends were 6 bases for V and 8 bases for J; bases not matched to a gene: 6. Germline V lookup: CDR1 SQVTM, CDR2 ANQGSEA.

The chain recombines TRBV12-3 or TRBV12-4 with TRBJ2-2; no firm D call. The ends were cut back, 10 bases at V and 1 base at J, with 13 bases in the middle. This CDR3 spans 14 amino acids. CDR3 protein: CATLDLLNTGELFF. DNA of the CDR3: TGTGCCACCCTGGACCTCTTGAACACCGGGGAGCTGTTTTTT.

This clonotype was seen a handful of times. CDR3 DNA sequence: TGTGCCTGGCAGGGGGGTAGGGGACTAGCGGGAGGGCCTGTGAGCTCCTACAATGAGCAGTTCTTC. Residues: CAWQGGRGLAGGPVSSYNEQFF. The chain couples TRBV30 to TRBJ2-1; 16 nucleotides align to TRBD2. The CDR3 is made up of 22 amino acids. Germline CDR1 GTSNPN, CDR2 SVGIG (reference sequence). Trimming took 5 bases from V and 0 from J; bases not matched to a gene: 19.

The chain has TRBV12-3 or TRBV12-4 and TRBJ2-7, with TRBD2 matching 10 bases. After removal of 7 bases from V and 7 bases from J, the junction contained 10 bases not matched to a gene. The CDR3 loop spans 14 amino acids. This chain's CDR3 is CASTPSGAGGEQYF. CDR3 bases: TGTGCCAGCACCCCCTCGGGAGCGGGAGGGGAGCAGTACTTC.

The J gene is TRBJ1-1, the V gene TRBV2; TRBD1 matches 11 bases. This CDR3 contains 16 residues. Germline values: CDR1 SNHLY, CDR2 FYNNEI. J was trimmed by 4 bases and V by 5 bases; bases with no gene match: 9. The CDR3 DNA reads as TGTGCCAGCAGTCTTTTCCGGGACAGGGGGGGCACTGAAGCTTTCTTT. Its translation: CASSLFRDRGGTEAFF.

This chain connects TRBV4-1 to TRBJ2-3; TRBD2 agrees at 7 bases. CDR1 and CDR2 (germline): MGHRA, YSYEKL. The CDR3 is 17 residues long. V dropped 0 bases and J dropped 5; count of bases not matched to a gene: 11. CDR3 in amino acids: CASSQDEASGEGDTQYF. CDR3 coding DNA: TGCGCCAGCAGCCAAGATGAGGCTAGCGGAGAAGGAGATACGCAGTATTTT.

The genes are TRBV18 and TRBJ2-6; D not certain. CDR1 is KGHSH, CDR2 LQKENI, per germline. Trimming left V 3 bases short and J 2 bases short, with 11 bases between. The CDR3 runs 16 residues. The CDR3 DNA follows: TGTGCCAGCTCACCTCCGGCTGGGACTGGGGCCAACGTCCTGACTTTC. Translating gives CASSPPAGTGANVLTF.